Given below is one TCR beta chain in context. These data originate in a study of CD8+CD57+ T cells in acquired aplastic anemia. Study-level information: Sorted cells (CD4+ and CD8+) yielded DNA amounts that averaged approximately 3.2 ug.

The germline gives CDR1 LGHDT, CDR2 YNNKEL (reference sequence). This CDR3 spans 14 amino acids. Between the trimmed V and J ends, which lost 8 bases and 13 bases, there was a span of 24 bases. Investigators profiled TCR beta VDJ and CDR3 from genomic DNA template. A single record per CDR3 protein comes from TCRdb applying MiXCR to the reads. The table records some 210,000 distinct CDR3 sequences, about 59% of them present only once. This receptor was identified in a human donor in good health. Material: sorted CD4+, CD8+, or CD8+CD57+ T cells (not recorded which) from PBMCs. This chain joins TRBV3-1 and TRBJ2-1; D could derive from TRBD1 or TRBD2 (6 bases each). CDR3 sequence (DNA): TGTGCCAGCTCAGGGGAGGCGGGCTCGGATCTTCAGTTCTTC. It codes for CASSGEAGSDLQFF.